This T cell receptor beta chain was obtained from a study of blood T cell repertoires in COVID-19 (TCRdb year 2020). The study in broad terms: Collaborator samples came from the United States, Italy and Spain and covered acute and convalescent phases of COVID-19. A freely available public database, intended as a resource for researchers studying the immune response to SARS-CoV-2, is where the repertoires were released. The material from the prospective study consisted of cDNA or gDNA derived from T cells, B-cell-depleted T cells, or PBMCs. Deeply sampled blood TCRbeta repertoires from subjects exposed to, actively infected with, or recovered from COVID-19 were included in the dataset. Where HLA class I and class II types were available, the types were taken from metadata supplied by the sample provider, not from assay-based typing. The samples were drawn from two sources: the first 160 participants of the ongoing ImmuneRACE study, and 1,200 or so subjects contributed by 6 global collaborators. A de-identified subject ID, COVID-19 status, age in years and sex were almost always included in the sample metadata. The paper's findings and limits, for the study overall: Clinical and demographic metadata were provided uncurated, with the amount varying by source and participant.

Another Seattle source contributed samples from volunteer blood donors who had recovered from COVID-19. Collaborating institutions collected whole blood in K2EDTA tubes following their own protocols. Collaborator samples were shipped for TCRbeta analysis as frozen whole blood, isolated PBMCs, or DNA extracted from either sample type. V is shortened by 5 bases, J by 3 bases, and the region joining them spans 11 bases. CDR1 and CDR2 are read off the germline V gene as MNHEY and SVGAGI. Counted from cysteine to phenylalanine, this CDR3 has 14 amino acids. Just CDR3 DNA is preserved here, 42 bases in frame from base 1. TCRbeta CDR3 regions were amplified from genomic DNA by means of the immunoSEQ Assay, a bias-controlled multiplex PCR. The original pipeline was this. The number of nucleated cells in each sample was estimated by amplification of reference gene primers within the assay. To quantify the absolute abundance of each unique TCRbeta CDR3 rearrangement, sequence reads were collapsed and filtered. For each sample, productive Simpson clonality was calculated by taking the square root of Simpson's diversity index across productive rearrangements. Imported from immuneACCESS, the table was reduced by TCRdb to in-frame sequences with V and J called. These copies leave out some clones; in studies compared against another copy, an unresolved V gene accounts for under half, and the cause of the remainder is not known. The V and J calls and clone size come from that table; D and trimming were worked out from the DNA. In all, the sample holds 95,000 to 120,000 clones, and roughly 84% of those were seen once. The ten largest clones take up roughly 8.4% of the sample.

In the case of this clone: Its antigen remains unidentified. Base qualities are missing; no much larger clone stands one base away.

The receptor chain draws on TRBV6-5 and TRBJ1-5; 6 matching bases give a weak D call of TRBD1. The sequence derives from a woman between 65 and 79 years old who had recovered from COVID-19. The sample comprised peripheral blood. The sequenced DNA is TGTGCCAGCAGTAGAGACAGGAACAATCAGCCCCAGCATTTT. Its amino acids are CASSRDRNNQPQHF.